This is a list of T cell receptor beta chains from one sample in a study of T cells after yellow fever vaccination. TCRdb reprocessed the 5' RACE reads with MiXCR, giving one entry per CDR3 protein. The sample holds about 74,000 distinct CDR3 sequences, approximately 7% seen once. This specimen was CD8+ T cells sorted from PBMCs, taken 5 to 6 days after the first yellow fever vaccination. Receptor source: a man aged 18 to 35 who received the YFV17D yellow fever vaccine. CDR3s include the opening cysteine and the closing phenylalanine or tryptophan. Each record gives: V gene, CDR3 protein.

>TRBV5-5
CASSAGRGLETQYF
>TRBV15
CATSRDHGGGTDTQYF
>TRBV4-1
CASSLTGAGIENTEAFF
>TRBV19
CASSRLNTIYF
>TRBV10-3
CAISESGPGGRETQYF
>TRBV6-2/TRBV6-3
CASRLLGGRTDTQYF
>TRBV6-5
CASRVSGGEQYF
>TRBV9
CASSVGSRAYEQYF
>TRBV20-1
CSARAGDYRDTQYF
>TRBV7-9
CASSPSRASGAADTQYF
>TRBV7-2
CASSRYSGGSYNEQFF
>TRBV19
CASSIPGLLGTEAFF
>TRBV5-5
CASSSSGGVIEQYF
>TRBV5-4
CASSLGGPAHNEQFF
>TRBV12-3/TRBV12-4
CASSFGVEQFF
>TRBV7-9
CASSSSRASGDRRKFF
>TRBV15
CATARERGANNEQFF
>TRBV7-9
CASSRTFGTEYEQYF
>TRBV14
CASSQDGLLGTQYF
>TRBV7-9
CASSFKGQELAKNIQYF
>TRBV15
CATSTDRGSYNEQFF
>TRBV7-6
CASSPIVGGYDYGYTF
>TRBV6-5
CASSPGTGGFETQYF
>TRBV12-3/TRBV12-4
CANGPPVGAGELFF
>TRBV10-3
CAISEPTPPRDSPLHF
>TRBV5-1
CASSIGAGGTEAFF
>TRBV3-1
CASSPDVGQGPSGNTIYF
>TRBV6-6
CAGGSHTGELFF
>TRBV4-1
CASSQAHPGATHEQFF
>TRBV20-1
CSAAGYTF
>TRBV6-2/TRBV6-3
CASSYRQGNQPQHF
>TRBV4-3
CASSQGAGANVLTF
>TRBV4-3
CASSQLDLVSGANVLTF
>TRBV7-3
CASSPIGLAGYTDTQYF
>TRBV12-3/TRBV12-4
CASSFGERGRETQYF
>TRBV20-1
CSARGTGANGYTF
>TRBV4-3
CASSQDQGRDSPLHF
>TRBV12-3/TRBV12-4
CASSFGGERNYGYTF
>TRBV3-1
CASSQGPNGSSYNSPLHF
>TRBV12-3/TRBV12-4
CASSLVGNTDTQYF
>TRBV27
CASSLAGDQPQHF
>TRBV15
CATSRYRGGDEQFF
>TRBV6-1
CASSEADNRANVLTF
>TRBV7-2
CASGSRTAYNEQFF